This T cell receptor beta chain was observed in a study of shared clonotypes between healthy human individuals. Study summary: Three plates each covered CD4 naive and memory; CD8 naive two, CD8 memory one.

Note on this clone: Its antigen is not identified.

Sorted-subset replicate PCRs used around 0.2 ug DNA, approximately 33,000 T cell genomes. TCRdb keeps only in-frame clones here, not all; method: immunoSEQ multiplex PCR. The sample lists millions of clones, roughly 94% occurring once. CDR3 length: 17 amino acids. CDR1 and CDR2 from the germline V gene are SGHTA and FQGNSA. The ends lost 2 bases at V and 3 bases at J; junction bases unmatched: 11. Study results and limitations: Naive subsets tended to show greater estimated richness than memory subsets.

The clonotype originates from a man aged 18-30 years in good health. The genes are TRBV7-2 and TRBJ1-2, with 8 bases fitting TRBD1. Input material: naive CD4+ T cells sorted from blood. Subset described: CD45RA+ positively selected. CDR3 sequence (DNA): TGTGCCAGCAGCTTAACGGGACAGGTCCCTTCGTACTATGGCTACACCTTC. This codes for CASSLTGQVPSYYGYTF.